This T cell receptor (beta chain) was documented in a study of EBV T-cell therapy then PD-1 blockade in nasopharyngeal carcinoma. Treatment here: AdE1-LMPpoly-expanded autologous EBV-specific T-cell therapy followed by anti-PD-1 nivolumab. Germline V lookup: CDR1 SGDLS, CDR2 YYNGEE. The CDR3 spans 18 residues. Trimming removed 1 base from V and 4 bases from J, with 22 bases in between. With respect to this clone: Its antigen is unknown.

Method: immunoSEQ multiplex PCR; TCRdb's copy keeps in-frame clones and lacks some. This table holds fewer than 25,000 clones, approximately 84% found once. The gene calls are TRBV9 and TRBJ2-3, with a possible D match to TRBD2 (6 bases). The sequenced sample was CD8+ T cells from blood, obtained at roughly day 60 from a patient whose treatment included autologous EBV-specific T cells and nivolumab. The receptor's source is a man aged 35-49 years with nasopharyngeal carcinoma. This chain's CDR3 is CASSVRTGPPAGSDTQYF. The CDR3 DNA follows: TGTGCCAGCAGCGTACGGACTGGGCCCCCCGCGGGGTCAGATACGCAGTATTTT.